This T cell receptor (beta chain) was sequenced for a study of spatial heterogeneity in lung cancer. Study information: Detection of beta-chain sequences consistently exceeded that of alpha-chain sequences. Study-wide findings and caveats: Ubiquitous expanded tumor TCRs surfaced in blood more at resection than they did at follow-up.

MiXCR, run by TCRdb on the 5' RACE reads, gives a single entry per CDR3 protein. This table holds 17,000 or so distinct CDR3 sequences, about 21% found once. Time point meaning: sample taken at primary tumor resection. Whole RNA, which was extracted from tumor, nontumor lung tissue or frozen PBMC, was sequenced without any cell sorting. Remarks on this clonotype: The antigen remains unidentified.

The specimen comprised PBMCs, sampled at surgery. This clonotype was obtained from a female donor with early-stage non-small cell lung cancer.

The CDR3 loop reads CASSFVAMNTEAFF. CDR3 DNA sequence: TGTGCCAGCAGTTTCGTAGCCATGAACACTGAAGCTTTCTTT. The V call is TRBV28, the J call TRBJ1-1; D not certain. The CDR3 has 14 amino acids. Germline values: CDR1 MDHEN, CDR2 SYDVKM. Trimming stripped 3 bases from V and 0 bases from J, with 8 bases between.